A selection of T cell receptor beta chains follows, all from one sample in a study. TCRdb redid the calling of the 5' RACE reads with MiXCR, one entry per CDR3 protein. The sample holds more than 55,000 distinct CDR3 sequences, roughly 28% seen once. The specimen sequenced was tumor-infiltrating Tregs sorted from the breast tumor. Source of these receptors: a female donor with breast cancer. Each CDR3 is given with its conserved first and last residue. The D gene is left open where the match is weak. Size is omitted from some rows. Given values are once, few, many or a class for expanded clones.

size | D | J | V | DNA | CDR3
many | TRBD1 | TRBJ1-6 | TRBV29-1 | TGCAGCGTCCGGACAGGGGTTAATTTTGATTCACCCCTCCACTTT | CSVRTGVNFDSPLHF
- | - | TRBJ1-1 | TRBV7-9 | TGTGCCAGCAGCTTATCCCGGGGGCGAGTCAACACTGAAGCTTTCTTT | CASSLSRGRVNTEAFF
medium-sized | - | TRBJ1-1 | TRBV10-3 | TGTGCCCCCCAATGTAACACTGAAGCTTTCTTT | CAPQCNTEAFF
- | TRBD1 | TRBJ1-1 | TRBV2 | TGTGCCGGCAGACCCACGGACAGGGCGAACACTGAAGCTTTCTTT | CAGRPTDRANTEAFF
- | - | TRBJ1-6 | TRBV12-3/TRBV12-4 | TGTGCCAGCAGTTTAAAATCTCAGGGGAAATTTCATTCACCCCTCCACTTT | CASSLKSQGKFHSPLHF
few | TRBD1 | TRBJ2-2 | TRBV6-1 | TGTGCCAGCGGATGGGGACAGGGGTCGAACACCGGGGAGCTGTTTTTT | CASGWGQGSNTGELFF
many | - | TRBJ1-6 | TRBV9 | TGTGCCAGCAGCGTAGCTAAGACTAATTCACCCCTCCACTTT | CASSVAKTNSPLHF
many | TRBD2 | TRBJ2-3 | TRBV18 | TGTGCCAGCTCACGGACGCTAGCGGGAGGCCCAGATACGCAGTATTTT | CASSRTLAGGPDTQYF
many | TRBD2 | TRBJ2-1 | TRBV9 | TGTGCCAGCAGCACGCTGAGCGGGAGTATCTACAATGAGCAGTTCTTC | CASSTLSGSIYNEQFF
medium-sized | TRBD2 | TRBJ2-5 | TRBV7-2 | TGTGCCAGCAGCTTTTATACTAGCGGGCAAGAGACCCAGTACTTC | CASSFYTSGQETQYF
few | - | TRBJ2-7 | TRBV5-1 | TGCGCCAGCAGCCTGAAGACTCCAAAGGGCTACGAGCAGTACTTC | CASSLKTPKGYEQYF
few | - | TRBJ2-5 | TRBV2 | TGTGCCAGCAGGAGTAAGGGAATACTCCAAGAGACCCAGTACTTC | CASRSKGILQETQYF
- | - | TRBJ2-7 | TRBV7-2 | TGTGCCAGCAGCCAGGGGCTCGCTAGTGGGACCTACGAGCAGTACTTC | CASSQGLASGTYEQYF
many | - | TRBJ2-3 | TRBV6-5 | TGTGCCAGCAGTAACGCCGTAGGGGGGCCGTCTCGCACAGATACGCAGTATTTT | CASSNAVGGPSRTDTQYF
- | TRBD1 | TRBJ2-7 | TRBV18 | TGTGCCAGCTCTCAGAAAACCGGGACAGGGGACGAGCAGTACTTC | CASSQKTGTGDEQYF
many | - | TRBJ2-3 | TRBV29-1 | TGCAGCGTTTCAGGGAGAGGCACAGATACGCAGTATTTT | CSVSGRGTDTQYF
medium-sized | TRBD2 | TRBJ2-3 | TRBV5-1 | TGCGCCAGCAGCATGACTAGCGGGGGGGTAGATACGCAGTATTTT | CASSMTSGGVDTQYF
many | - | TRBJ1-5 | TRBV5-6 | TGTGCCAGCAGCTCCAGATTTATCAGCAATCAGCCCCAGCATTTT | CASSSRFISNQPQHF
few | - | TRBJ2-7 | TRBV5-6 | TGTGCCAGCACTCCCCCCAACCCCAGGACCCACGAGCAGTACTTC | CASTPPNPRTHEQYF
few | TRBD1 | TRBJ1-3 | TRBV9 | TGTGCCAGCAGCGCTTTGACAGGGGGCTCTGGAAACACCATATATTTT | CASSALTGGSGNTIYF
- | - | TRBJ2-1 | TRBV9 | TGTGCCAGCAGCACTAGCTGGTATGAGCAGTTCTTC | CASSTSWYEQFF
many | - | TRBJ1-3 | TRBV6-5 | TGTGCCAGCAGTTACTCAGACAGGCTGTCCGGAAACACCATATATTTT | CASSYSDRLSGNTIYF
few | TRBD2 | TRBJ2-6 | TRBV6-5 | TGTGCCAGCAGTTACTCTAGCGGGGGGGCCTCTGGGGCCAACGTCCTGACTTTC | CASSYSSGGASGANVLTF
- | - | TRBJ2-6 | TRBV27 | TGTGCCAGCAGGGGACTGTCCTCTGGGGCCAACGTCCTGACTTTC | CASRGLSSGANVLTF
- | - | TRBJ1-2 | TRBV11-2 | TGTGCCAGCAGCTTAGCGGCAACCATTAACTATGGCTACACCTTC | CASSLAATINYGYTF
few | TRBD1 | TRBJ2-1 | TRBV12-3/TRBV12-4 | TGTGCCAGCAGAACCGGACAGGGCGGGCAGTTCTTC | CASRTGQGGQFF
few | - | TRBJ2-3 | TRBV12-3/TRBV12-4 | TGTGCCAGCAGTTTGGTCCAGAGCACAGATACGCAGTATTTT | CASSLVQSTDTQYF
few | TRBD1 | TRBJ1-4 | TRBV29-1 | TGCAGCGTTATGGGACAGCTTAATGAAAAACTGTTTTTT | CSVMGQLNEKLFF
once | - | TRBJ2-6 | TRBV7-8 | TGTGCCAGCAGCAAAGGGGAGAACTCTGGGGCCAACGTCCTGACTTTC | CASSKGENSGANVLTF
- | TRBD1 | TRBJ2-3 | TRBV11-1 | TGTGCCAGCAGTTCCGGGACAGGGTCCGGAGATACGCAGTATTTT | CASSSGTGSGDTQYF
few | - | TRBJ2-5 | TRBV10-1 | TGCGCCTACTCCTTCCAGCGGCAACAAGAGACCCAGTACTTC | CAYSFQRQQETQYF
many | TRBD2 | TRBJ2-1 | TRBV6-1 | TGTGCCAGCGCACTAGCGGGGGGGCGGAATGAGCAGTTCTTC | CASALAGGRNEQFF
many | - | TRBJ1-1 | TRBV28 | TGTGCCAGCAGTCGAGAGGGAACTGAAGCTTTCTTT | CASSREGTEAFF
- | TRBD1 | TRBJ2-2 | TRBV5-1 | TGCGCCAGCAGTCATAGGACAGGGAGTAACACCGGGGAGCTGTCTTTT | CASSHRTGSNTGELSF
many | TRBD1 | TRBJ2-5 | TRBV20-1 | TGCAGTGCTAGAACCGGGACAGCTCAAGAGACCCAGTACTTC | CSARTGTAQETQYF
- | TRBD2 | TRBJ2-1 | TRBV4-2 | TGTGCCTGCAGCCAACCGACTAGCGGGAGTAATGAGCAGTTCTTC | CACSQPTSGSNEQFF
few | TRBD1 | TRBJ2-3 | TRBV12-3/TRBV12-4 | TGTGCCAGCAGTATCGGGACAGGGGGCGAGGCAGATACGCAGTATTTT | CASSIGTGGEADTQYF
- | TRBD2 | TRBJ2-7 | TRBV6-2/TRBV6-3 | TGTGCCAGCAGTTATTTGTCTAGCGGGAGTTACGAGCAGTACTTC | CASSYLSSGSYEQYF
few | - | TRBJ2-7 | TRBV7-9 | TGTGCCAGCAGTTCTATGGCATCGATAGAGGCCTACGAGCAGTACTTC | CASSSMASIEAYEQYF
- | TRBD2 | TRBJ2-7 | TRBV5-1 | TGCGCCAGCAGCCCCCAGGGGACTAGCGGGGACGAGCAGTACTTC | CASSPQGTSGDEQYF
few | - | TRBJ1-5 | TRBV6-2/TRBV6-3 | TGTGCCAGCGGGGGGGCGTATAGCAATCAGCCCCAGCATTTT | CASGGAYSNQPQHF
- | - | TRBJ2-1 | TRBV5-5 | TGTGCCAGCAGCTTGGTCTTTGGGGGGACCTACAATGAGCAGTTCTTC | CASSLVFGGTYNEQFF
few | - | TRBJ1-2 | TRBV2 | TGTGCCAGCAGTGAAGGTTTCTATGGCTACACCTTC | CASSEGFYGYTF
- | TRBD1 | TRBJ1-1 | TRBV28 | TGTGCCAGCAAAATGGTACAGGGGATTGGCACTGAAGCTTTCTTT | CASKMVQGIGTEAFF
few | - | TRBJ2-7 | TRBV4-3 | TGCGCCAGCAGCCAAGAGCGGGAATCCTACGAGCAGTACTTC | CASSQERESYEQYF
- | - | TRBJ2-5 | TRBV20-1 | TGCAGTGCTCAACTCAGGGGTAGCGGGCATAAAGGGGAGACCCAGTACTTC | CSAQLRGSGHKGETQYF
- | TRBD2 | TRBJ2-5 | TRBV5-1 | TGCGCCAGCAGCTTGGCCCTAGCGGGAGGGGCCGAGACCCAGTACTTC | CASSLALAGGAETQYF
few | TRBD2 | TRBJ2-7 | TRBV2 | TGTGCCAGCAGTGAAGGCGTCGGGAGGGCGGTTTTATCCGAGCAGTACTTC | CASSEGVGRAVLSEQYF